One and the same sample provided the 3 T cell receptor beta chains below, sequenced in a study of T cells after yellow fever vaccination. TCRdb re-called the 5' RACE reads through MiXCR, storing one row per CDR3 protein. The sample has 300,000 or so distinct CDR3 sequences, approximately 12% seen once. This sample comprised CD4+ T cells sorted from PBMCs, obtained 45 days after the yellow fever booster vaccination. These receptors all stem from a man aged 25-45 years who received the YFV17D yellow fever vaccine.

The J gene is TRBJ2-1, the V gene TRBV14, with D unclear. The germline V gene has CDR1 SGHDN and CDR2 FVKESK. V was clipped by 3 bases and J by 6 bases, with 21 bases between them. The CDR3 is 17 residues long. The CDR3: CASSQVRMAEGPNEQFF. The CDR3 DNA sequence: TGTGCCAGCAGCCAGGTCCGGATGGCCGAAGGACCCAATGAGCAGTTCTTC.

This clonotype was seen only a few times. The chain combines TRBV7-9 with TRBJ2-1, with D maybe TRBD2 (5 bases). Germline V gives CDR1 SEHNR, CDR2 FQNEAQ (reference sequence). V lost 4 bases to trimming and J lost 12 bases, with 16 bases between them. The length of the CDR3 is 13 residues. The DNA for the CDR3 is TGTGCCAGCAGCTCGCCCGGAGGTTTCGGGCAGTTCTTC. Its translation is CASSSPGGFGQFF.

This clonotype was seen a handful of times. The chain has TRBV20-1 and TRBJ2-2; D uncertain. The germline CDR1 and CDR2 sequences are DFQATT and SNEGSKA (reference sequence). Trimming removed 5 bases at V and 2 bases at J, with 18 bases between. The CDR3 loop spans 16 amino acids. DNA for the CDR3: TGCAGTGCTGGTCGCCGGAGCCTCACAAACACCGGGGAGCTGTTTTTT. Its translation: CSAGRRSLTNTGELFF.